This T cell receptor (beta chain) was captured in a study of T cell repertoires in cytomegalovirus infection. The CDR3 contains 13 residues. CDR1 is DFQATT, CDR2 SNEGSKA, per germline (reference sequence). With V trimmed by 6 bases and J by 3 bases, 6 bases remained unmatched. TCRdb analysed the reads with MiXCR anew, one entry per CDR3 protein. The sample holds roughly 76,000 distinct CDR3 sequences, roughly 3.7% seen once. There are many counts of this clonotype. The chain employs TRBV20-1 and TRBJ1-2; 8 nucleotides agree with TRBD1. The clonotype comes from a human donor in good health (CMV status not recorded). Some clones in this sample may be carry-over from other donors' samples. Sequenced sample: PBMCs. CDR3 protein: CSAEDRDYYGYTF. Written as DNA, the CDR3 is TGCAGTGCCGAGGACAGGGATTACTATGGCTACACCTTC.